This T cell receptor (beta chain) was retrieved from a study of OX40 agonist ivuxolimab in advanced cancers. Points from the study as a whole: Expanded clones were, on average, more numerous in CD8+ T cells than in CD4+.

The protocol was immunoSEQ multiplex PCR, while the TCRdb copy is restricted to in-frame clones and leaves out a portion. The sample lists tens of thousands of clones, roughly 87% occurring once. As to this clone: Its antigen is as yet unknown.

Trimming pared 5 bases from V and 0 bases from J, leaving 15 bases between. This CDR3 contains 16 residues. From germline, CDR1 is SGHAT and CDR2 FQNNGV. The rearrangement links TRBV11-2 to TRBJ2-3; D not certain. This material consisted of CD4+ or CD8+ T cells sorted from blood, taken in a trial of the OX40 agonist ivuxolimab. The TCR sequence derives from an adult with an advanced solid tumor such as melanoma, head and neck, liver or kidney cancer. The CDR3 DNA reads as TGTGCCAGCAGCACCAATTGGGCGGCTAGCACAGATACGCAGTATTTT. Translating gives CASSTNWAASTDTQYF.